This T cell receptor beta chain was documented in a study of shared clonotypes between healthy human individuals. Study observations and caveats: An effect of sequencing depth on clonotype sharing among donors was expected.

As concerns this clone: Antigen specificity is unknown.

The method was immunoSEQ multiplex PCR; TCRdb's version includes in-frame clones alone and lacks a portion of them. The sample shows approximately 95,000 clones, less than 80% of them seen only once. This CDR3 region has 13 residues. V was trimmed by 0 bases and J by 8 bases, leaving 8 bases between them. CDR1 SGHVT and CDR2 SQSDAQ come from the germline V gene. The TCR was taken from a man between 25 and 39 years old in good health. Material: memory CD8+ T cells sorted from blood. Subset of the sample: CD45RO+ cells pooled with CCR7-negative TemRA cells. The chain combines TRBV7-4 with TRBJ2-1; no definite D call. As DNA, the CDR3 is TGTGCCAGCAGCTTAGCCTATGGGGATGAGCAGTTCTTC. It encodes CASSLAYGDEQFF.